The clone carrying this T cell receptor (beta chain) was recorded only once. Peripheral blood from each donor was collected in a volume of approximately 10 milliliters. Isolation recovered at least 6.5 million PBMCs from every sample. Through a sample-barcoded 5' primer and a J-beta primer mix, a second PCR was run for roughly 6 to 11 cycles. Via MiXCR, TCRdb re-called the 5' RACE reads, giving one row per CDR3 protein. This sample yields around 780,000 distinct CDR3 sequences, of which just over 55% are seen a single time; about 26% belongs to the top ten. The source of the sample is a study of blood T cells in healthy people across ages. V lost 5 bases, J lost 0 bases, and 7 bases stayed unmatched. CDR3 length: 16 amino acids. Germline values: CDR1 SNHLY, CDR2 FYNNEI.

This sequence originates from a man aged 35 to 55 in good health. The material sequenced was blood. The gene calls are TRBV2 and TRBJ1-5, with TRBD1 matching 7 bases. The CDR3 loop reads CASSWRQGHSNQPQHF. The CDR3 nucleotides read TGTGCCAGCAGTTGGAGACAGGGACATAGCAATCAGCCCCAGCATTTT.